The present entry profiles one TCR beta chain with its context. Its antigen is unknown. The CDR3 has 14 residues. The V segment lost 3 bases and the J segment 2 bases; nucleotides outside the gene matches: 4. Germline V gene lookup returns CDR1 MRHNA and CDR2 SNTAGT. This sample was taken from a study of shared clonotypes between healthy human individuals. Points from the study as a whole: Approximately 4.6% of naive CD4 clonotypes were shared across a handful of donors.

The method was immunoSEQ multiplex PCR; TCRdb's version includes in-frame clones alone and lacks a portion of them. In the table there are 2.3 million or so clones, more than 85% of which are singletons. The TCR sequence derives from a man aged 18-30 years in good health. Some clones in this sample may be carry-over from other donors' samples. Sequenced sample: naive CD4+ T cells from PBMCs. The subset was: CD45RA+ positively selected. The chain employs TRBV6-4 and TRBJ2-7, with TRBD1 matching 7 bases. The CDR3 protein is CASSEWDRTYEQYF. The CDR3 DNA is TGTGCCAGCAGTGAATGGGACAGAACCTACGAGCAGTACTTC.